One and the same sample provided the 22 T cell receptor beta chains below, sequenced in a study of radiotherapy plus CTLA-4 blockade in lung cancer (dated by TCRdb to 2017 to 2018). Library construction relied on the immunoSEQ multiplex PCR assay. The clones in this table, taken by TCRdb from immuneACCESS, are in-frame only. Not every clone is retained; where verified, under half of the shortfall comes from an unresolved V gene, and the cause of the rest is unknown. For this sample there are approximately 85,000 clones; roughly 86% appear just once. The ten biggest clones cover more than 2% of the sample. This sample comprised peripheral blood, obtained from a patient treated with radiotherapy plus ipilimumab. The origin of the receptors is a human donor with non-small cell lung cancer who had a partial response to radiotherapy plus ipilimumab.

This clone was seen a few times. The V and J genes are TRBV27 and TRBJ2-5, with D possibly matching TRBD2 (6 bases). CDR1 is MNHEY and CDR2 is SMNVEV in the germline V gene (reference sequence). CDR3 length: 16 amino acids. V lost 5 bases, J lost 4 bases, and 20 bases lay in between. Here the CDR3 reads CASSQGWGLGGETQYF. The CDR3 DNA follows: TGTGCCAGCAGTCAGGGATGGGGGTTGGGGGGAGAGACCCAGTACTTC.

The rearrangement links TRBV28 to TRBJ1-2, with 7 bases lining up with TRBD1. Unmatched junction bases numbered 6, after V lost 8 bases and J lost 6 bases. Germline-derived CDR1 and CDR2 are MDHEN and SYDVKM. The CDR3 is 12 residues long. CDR3 nucleotide sequence: TGTGCCAGCGGGGAGACAGGGCATGGCTACACCTTC. It is translated as CASGETGHGYTF.

The chain joins TRBV2 to TRBJ2-7; TRBD2 might be the D (5 bases). Trimming took 6 bases from V and 0 from J, leaving 6 bases between them. The CDR3 runs 12 residues. CDR1 and CDR2 from the germline V gene are SNHLY and FYNNEI. This CDR3 is CASRAVSYEQYV. CDR3 sequence (DNA): TGTGCCAGCAGAGCGGTCTCCTACGAGCAGTACGTC.

The rearrangement links TRBV7-2 to TRBJ1-4; D unclear. Germline CDR1 reads SGHTA; CDR2 reads FQGNSA. The length of the CDR3 is 13 residues. Trimming removed 5 bases from V and 6 bases from J, with 10 bases in between. The CDR3 sequence is CASSPSRDEKLFF. The CDR3 DNA is TGTGCCAGCAGCCCCTCGCGGGATGAAAAACTGTTTTTT.

The chain has TRBV19 and TRBJ2-2; 9 nucleotides match TRBD2. The ends lost 5 bases at V and 0 bases at J; junction bases unmatched: 7. The CDR3 is 17 amino acids. In germline, CDR1 is LNHDA, CDR2 SQIVND (reference sequence). CDR3 DNA sequence: TGTGCCAGTAGTTTTGGACTAGCGCAAGCGAACACCGGGGAGCTGTTTTTT. Encoded protein: CASSFGLAQANTGELFF.

This clone appeared once. The rearrangement uses TRBV9 and TRBJ2-5; D perhaps matches TRBD2 (6 bases). CDR3 size: 15 residues. V shed 0 bases and J shed 5 bases, with 14 bases lying between them. The germline V gene has CDR1 SGDLS and CDR2 YYNGEE. CDR3 protein: CASSVGVGSWETQYF. As DNA, the CDR3 is TGTGCCAGCAGCGTAGGGGTCGGGAGTTGGGAGACCCAGTACTTC.

CDR3 amino acids: CASIGPLMNTEAFF. CDR3 sequence (DNA): TGTGCCAGCATCGGTCCCCTCATGAACACTGAAGCTTTCTTT. The rearrangement joins TRBV2 to TRBJ1-1; no clear D. V lost 7 bases to trimming and J lost 0 bases, with 12 bases between them. CDR3 length: 14 amino acids. From germline, CDR1 is SNHLY and CDR2 FYNNEI.

This clone was counted once. The chain carries TRBV28 and TRBJ1-1, with a weak D call TRBD1 (5 bases). Germline V gene sequence: CDR1 MDHEN, CDR2 SYDVKM. Trimming removed 5 bases at V and 3 bases at J, with 10 bases between. The CDR3 consists of 13 residues. The CDR3 region has the DNA TGTGCCAGCAGTGTGACCAGGGACACTGAAGCTTTCTTT. The encoded protein is CASSVTRDTEAFF.

This clone showed up just once. The chain uses TRBV20-1 and TRBJ1-1; 7 bases fit TRBD1. The J segment lost 12 bases and the V segment lost 5 bases, leaving 9 bases of the junction unmatched. In germline, CDR1 is DFQATT, CDR2 SNEGSKA (reference sequence). The CDR3 has 11 amino acids. The CDR3: CSASPGQKTFF. The CDR3 DNA follows: TGCAGTGCTTCGCCGGGACAGAAAACTTTCTTT.

This clone was seen only once. The CDR3 DNA follows: TGCGCCAGCAGCCAAGTAATATTTCCAACTAATGAAAAACTGTTTTTT. This translates into CASSQVIFPTNEKLFF. The chain joins TRBV4-1 to TRBJ1-4, with D unresolved. Trimming removed 1 base at V and 0 bases at J, with 9 bases between. Germline CDR1 reads MGHRA; CDR2 reads YSYEKL. This CDR3 comprises 16 residues.

This clone was observed a single time. The V and J genes are TRBV2 and TRBJ1-1, with D maybe TRBD1 (6 bases). Germline-derived CDR1 and CDR2 are SNHLY and FYNNEI. V was cut by 6 bases and J by 1 base, with 12 bases left in between. The CDR3 totals 14 residues. The CDR3 protein is CASRPDSSNTEAFF. The DNA of the CDR3 is TGTGCCAGCAGGCCGGACAGTTCGAACACTGAAGCTTTCTTT.

The chain employs TRBV6-6 and TRBJ1-1; possible D gene TRBD1, 5 bases. The CDR3 runs 15 residues. Germline CDR1 is MNHNY and CDR2 is SVGAGI (reference sequence). Trimming took off 6 bases at V and 1 base at J, with 15 bases between the two ends. CDR3 loop: CASRTGQGKNTEAFF. CDR3 nucleotide sequence: TGTGCCAGCAGGACGGGTCAGGGAAAGAACACTGAAGCTTTCTTT.

The chain is built from TRBV7-3 and TRBJ1-2; a possible D gene is TRBD1 (5 bases). The V end lost 5 bases, the J end lost 2 bases, and 15 bases lay between the germline ends. The CDR3 covers 15 residues. Germline values: CDR1 SGHTA, CDR2 FQGTGA. The CDR3 loop is CASSPATDYNYGYTF. The CDR3 DNA reads as TGTGCCAGCAGCCCCGCGACAGATTACAACTATGGCTACACCTTC.

This clone was seen more than once but under ten times. V is TRBV7-9 and J is TRBJ1-3; D is ambiguous. Germline V gene sequence: CDR1 SEHNR, CDR2 FQNEAQ (reference sequence). Trimming pared 1 base from V and 0 bases from J, leaving 13 bases between. The CDR3 spans 17 residues. The CDR3 protein is CASSLERGGSSGNTIYF. Here the CDR3 DNA reads TGTGCCAGCAGCTTAGAACGGGGAGGAAGCTCTGGAAACACCATATATTTT.

This clone has a handful of counts. The V and J genes are TRBV2 and TRBJ1-4, with a tentative D call TRBD1 (5 bases). This CDR3 spans 15 amino acids. The V end lost 0 bases, the J end lost 7 bases, and 12 bases lay between the germline ends. Germline values: CDR1 SNHLY, CDR2 FYNNEI. The CDR3 coding sequence is TGTGCCAGCAGTGAAGCAAGGAGTAGGGGTGAAAAACTGTTTTTT. Translating gives CASSEARSRGEKLFF.

The chain carries TRBV5-8 and TRBJ1-1; 8 nucleotides match TRBD1. The V gene's germline CDR1 is SGHTS and CDR2 YDEGEE. Unmatched junction bases numbered 6, after V lost 4 bases and J lost 1 base. This CDR3 is built from 15 residues. In DNA form, the CDR3 reads TGTGCCAGCAGCCTTATCGGACAGGGGAACACTGAAGCTTTCTTT. Translation: CASSLIGQGNTEAFF.

This clone appeared once. The rearrangement links TRBV28 to TRBJ2-1; 8 positions agree with TRBD1. The V gene end was trimmed by 6 bases and the J gene end by 6 bases; junction bases not matched to a gene: 19. Germline V gene data show CDR1 as MDHEN and CDR2 as SYDVKM. The CDR3 is 18 residues long. CDR3 residues: CASSPRWARQGSPNEQFF. CDR3 DNA sequence: TGTGCCAGCAGCCCGCGGTGGGCCCGACAGGGGAGCCCCAATGAGCAGTTCTTC. Based on the CDR3 plus reference TRBV28 and TRBJ2-1, the full variable domain is DVKVTQSSRYLVKRTGEKVFLECVQDMDHENMFWYRQDPGLGLRLIYFSYDVKMKEKGDIPEGYSVSREKKERFSLILESASTNQTSMYLCASSPRWARQGSPNEQFFGPGTRLTVL.

This chain connects TRBV6-5 to TRBJ2-5; possible D gene TRBD1, 5 bases. The CDR3 covers 15 residues. Between the trimmed V and J ends, which lost 6 bases and 5 bases, there was a span of 19 bases. Germline CDR1 is MNHEY and CDR2 is SVGAGI. The chain's CDR3 is CASRAGQGGVETQYF. In DNA, the CDR3 is TGTGCCAGCAGAGCCGGCCAGGGTGGGGTGGAGACCCAGTACTTC.

This clone was recorded a few times. This sample also contains other DNA sequences that code for the same CDR3. V usage is TRBV28 and J usage is TRBJ2-5, with D maybe TRBD1 (5 bases). Germline V lookup: CDR1 MDHEN, CDR2 SYDVKM. The CDR3 sequence is 12 residues long. The V end was cut by 6 bases, the J end by 5 bases, with 10 bases between. This CDR3 reads CASSPGQETQYF. For the CDR3, the DNA is TGTGCCAGCAGCCCAGGGCAGGAGACCCAGTACTTC. The full variable domain, rest sourced from reference TRBV28 and TRBJ2-5, is DVKVTQSSRYLVKRTGEKVFLECVQDMDHENMFWYRQDPGLGLRLIYFSYDVKMKEKGDIPEGYSVSREKKERFSLILESASTNQTSMYLCASSPGQETQYFGPGTRLLVL.

This clone was recorded a few times. This sequence joins TRBV28 and TRBJ1-2; D is ambiguous. V dropped 4 bases and J dropped 6 bases, with 15 bases sitting between them. Germline V gene lookup returns CDR1 MDHEN and CDR2 SYDVKM. The CDR3 loop spans 14 amino acids. The CDR3 DNA reads as TGTGCCAGCAGTTCCCCGCCAGACTTCCATGGCTACACCTTC. The encoded protein is CASSSPPDFHGYTF.

V gene TRBV11-1 combines with J gene TRBJ2-1, with D maybe TRBD1 (6 bases). The CDR3 sequence is 15 residues long. CDR1 is SGHAT and CDR2 is FQDESV in the germline V gene (reference sequence). V shed 4 bases and J shed 7 bases, with 17 bases lying between them. The CDR3 DNA reads TGTGCCAGCAGCTCAAGGGACAAGAGGAGGAATGAGCAGTTCTTC. It codes for CASSSRDKRRNEQFF.

The V call is TRBV19, the J call TRBJ2-2; D gene ambiguous. The length of the CDR3 is 13 residues. V was shortened by 3 bases and J by 6 bases, with 8 bases between the two germline ends. Germline CDR1 and CDR2: LNHDA and SQIVND (reference sequence). The CDR3 region has the DNA TGTGCCAGTAGTATTACGAGTTCCGGGGAGCTGTTTTTT. It translates to CASSITSSGELFF.